The 14 T cell receptor beta chains below were found in one sample sequenced in a study of T cell responses to AZD1222 COVID-19 vaccine (dated by TCRdb to about 2021). The protocol used for the library was the immunoSEQ multiplex PCR assay. TCRdb limited this immuneACCESS table to in-frame rearrangements with V and J called. A share of clones is missing; checked studies link under half to unresolved V genes, and the rest is unexplained. Here the sample has 100,000 to 150,000 clones; 70% to 90% occur a single time. The ten largest account for roughly a quarter of the sample. This specimen's time point label, per the study, means: baseline before first vaccination. The sample consisted of peripheral blood, taken on day 0 of AZD1222 vaccination. The source of these receptors is an adult in good health.

V gene TRBV30 combines with J gene TRBJ1-5; D gene ambiguous. V was cut by 2 bases and J by 0 bases, with 8 bases left in between. CDR3 length: 14 residues. Germline loops: CDR1 GTSNPN, CDR2 SVGIG (reference sequence). The CDR3: CAWSLSSSNQPQHF. DNA of the CDR3: TGTGCCTGGAGTCTTAGTAGTAGCAATCAGCCCCAGCATTTT.

V and J are TRBV28 and TRBJ2-7; the D gene is possibly TRBD1 (7 bases). The ends were cut back, 5 bases at V and 1 base at J, with 18 bases in the middle. The CDR3 consists of 16 residues. CDR1 is MDHEN, CDR2 SYDVKM, per germline. The CDR3 loop reads CASSTLRTGGSYEQYF. For the CDR3, the DNA is TGTGCCAGCAGTACCCTCAGGACAGGAGGGTCCTACGAGCAGTACTTC. The variable domain in full, with the rest retrieved from reference TRBV28 and TRBJ2-7, is DVKVTQSSRYLVKRTGEKVFLECVQDMDHENMFWYRQDPGLGLRLIYFSYDVKMKEKGDIPEGYSVSREKKERFSLILESASTNQTSMYLCASSTLRTGGSYEQYFGPGTRLTVT.

The chain's CDR3 is CASSLDLGQGSIRVETQYF. CDR3 bases: TGTGCCAGCAGCTTAGATCTGGGTCAGGGGAGTATTAGGGTAGAGACCCAGTACTTC. The J gene is TRBJ2-5, the V gene TRBV11-2, with D perhaps matching TRBD1 (6 bases). From germline, CDR1 is SGHAT and CDR2 FQNNGV. Trimming removed 0 bases from V and 4 bases from J, with 24 bases in between. This CDR3 has 19 residues.

The chain couples TRBV7-3 to TRBJ2-2; perhaps TRBD2 as D (6 bases). Germline-derived CDR1 and CDR2 are SGHTA and FQGTGA. This CDR3 spans 14 amino acids. The V gene lost 5 bases and the J gene lost 7 bases, with 14 bases spanning the gap. The CDR3 nucleotides are TGTGCCAGCAGCCTCGGGACTCACGGCGGGGAGCTGTTTTTT. Translating it yields CASSLGTHGGELFF.

This clone has a single count. This sequence joins TRBV2 and TRBJ1-1, with 7 bases matching TRBD1. The CDR3 is made up of 13 amino acids. The J segment lost 4 bases and the V segment lost 7 bases, leaving 6 bases of the junction unmatched. The germline V gene encodes CDR1 SNHLY and CDR2 FYNNEI. The CDR3 DNA is TGTGCCAGCAATAGGGGGCGCGTCACTGAAGCTTTCTTT. Translating gives CASNRGRVTEAFF.

The V call is TRBV6-5, the J call TRBJ2-3; 8 bases match TRBD1. The germline V gene encodes CDR1 MNHEY and CDR2 SVGAGI. Trimming removed 3 bases from V and 0 bases from J; junction bases left unmatched: 5. The CDR3 length is 16 residues. CDR3 protein: CASSYSTGGSTDTQYF. The CDR3 region has the DNA TGTGCCAGCAGTTATTCCACAGGGGGAAGCACAGATACGCAGTATTTT.

The V call is TRBV18, the J call TRBJ2-2; the match to TRBD2 covers 12 bases. Trimming at V came to 4 bases and at J to 2 bases, leaving 5 bases not matched to a gene. The CDR3 spans 17 residues. Germline CDR1 KGHSH, CDR2 LQKENI. The CDR3 loop reads CASSLIGLAGNTGELFF. The CDR3 nucleotides read TGTGCCAGCTCACTAATCGGACTAGCGGGAAACACCGGGGAGCTGTTTTTT.

The CDR3 region is CASSITGQGAYEQYF. CDR3 nucleotides: TGTGCCAGCTCGATAACGGGACAGGGGGCCTACGAGCAGTACTTC. This rearrangement joins TRBV18 to TRBJ2-7, with 11 bases fitting TRBD1. The junction had 6 bases not matched to a gene; V was cut back by 6 bases and J by 2 bases. Germline V gene data show CDR1 as KGHSH and CDR2 as LQKENI. This CDR3 spans 15 amino acids.

The chain uses TRBV12-3 or TRBV12-4 and TRBJ1-1; D uncertain. The CDR3 has 13 amino acids. With 5 bases removed from V and 8 bases from J, the gap between germline ends came to 15 bases. CDR3 DNA: TGTGCCAGCAGTCCGTCGGTCCGAGAAGAAGCTTTCTTT. Encoded protein: CASSPSVREEAFF.

V and J are TRBV28 and TRBJ2-2, with 7 bases fitting TRBD1. Germline loops: CDR1 MDHEN, CDR2 SYDVKM. The CDR3 runs 13 residues. Trimming at V came to 5 bases and at J to 7 bases, leaving 4 bases not matched to a gene. CDR3 sequence (DNA): TGTGCCAGCAGTCCCCACAGGGGCGGGGAGCTGTTTTTT. This gives the protein CASSPHRGGELFF.

This clone was found a few times. The chain has TRBV27 and TRBJ1-2; D remains ambiguous. Per germline, CDR1 MNHEY and CDR2 SMNVEV (reference sequence). The CDR3 loop spans 15 amino acids. V lost 0 bases, J lost 7 bases, and 15 bases lay in between. This chain's CDR3 is CASSLSQDLTAGYTF. CDR3 DNA sequence: TGTGCCAGCAGTTTATCTCAGGACCTTACGGCTGGCTACACCTTC.

The CDR3 DNA reads as TGTGCCAGCAGCTTAGCTGAGTCAGGACACACTGAAGCTTTCTTT. Amino acid sequence: CASSLAESGHTEAFF. The V gene is TRBV7-9, the J gene TRBJ1-1; D is unclear. Looked up from germline, CDR1 is SEHNR and CDR2 is FQNEAQ (reference sequence). V was shortened by 0 bases and J by 3 bases, with 11 bases between the two germline ends. The CDR3 contains 15 residues.

This chain uses TRBV23-1 with TRBJ2-3, with 15 bases fitting TRBD2. TRBV23-1 is marked as an open reading frame, function uncertain. This CDR3 has 23 amino acids. V lost 2 bases, J lost 4 bases, and 22 bases stayed unmatched. Here the CDR3 reads CASSQVRARTSGGASYFADTQYF. Written as DNA, the CDR3 is TGCGCCAGCAGTCAAGTTCGAGCCCGGACTAGCGGGGGGGCGAGTTATTTCGCAGATACGCAGTATTTT.

A note on this clone: The same CDR3 arises from other DNA sequences in this sample as well. The rearrangement joins TRBV9 to TRBJ1-3, with D perhaps matching TRBD1 (6 bases). The CDR3 totals 14 residues. Between the trimmed V and J ends, which lost 2 bases and 1 base, there was a span of 7 bases. Germline V gene lookup returns CDR1 SGDLS and CDR2 YYNGEE. DNA for the CDR3: TGTGCCAGCAGCGTTGGGACATCTGGAAACACCATATATTTT. The encoded protein is CASSVGTSGNTIYF. Supplemented by reference TRBV9 and TRBJ1-3, the full variable domain reads DSGVTQTPKHLITATGQRVTLRCSPRSGDLSVYWYQQSLDQGLQFLIQYYNGEERAKGNILERFSAQQFPDLHSELNLSSLELGDSALYFCASSVGTSGNTIYFGEGSWLTVV.